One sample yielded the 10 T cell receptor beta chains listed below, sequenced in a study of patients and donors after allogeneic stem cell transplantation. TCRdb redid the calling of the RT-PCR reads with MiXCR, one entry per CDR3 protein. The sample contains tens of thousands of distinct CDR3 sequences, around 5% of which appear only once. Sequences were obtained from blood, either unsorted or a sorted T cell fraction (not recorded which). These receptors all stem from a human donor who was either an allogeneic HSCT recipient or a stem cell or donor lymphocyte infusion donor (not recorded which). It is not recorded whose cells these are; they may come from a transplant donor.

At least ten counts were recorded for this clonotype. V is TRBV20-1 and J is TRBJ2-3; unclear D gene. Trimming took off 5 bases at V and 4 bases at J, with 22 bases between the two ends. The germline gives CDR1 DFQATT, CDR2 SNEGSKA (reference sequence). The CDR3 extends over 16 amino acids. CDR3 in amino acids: CSAEPRTGPVPDTQYF. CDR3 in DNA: TGCAGTGCTGAGCCCCGCACGGGCCCGGTCCCAGATACGCAGTATTTT.

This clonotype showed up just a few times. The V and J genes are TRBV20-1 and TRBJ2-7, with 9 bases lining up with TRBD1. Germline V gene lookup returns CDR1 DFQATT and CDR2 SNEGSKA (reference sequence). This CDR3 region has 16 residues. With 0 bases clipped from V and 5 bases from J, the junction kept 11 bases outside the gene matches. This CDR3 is CSARDSTRGTGNEQYF. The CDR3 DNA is TGCAGTGCTAGAGATTCTACCCGAGGGACAGGGAACGAGCAGTACTTC.

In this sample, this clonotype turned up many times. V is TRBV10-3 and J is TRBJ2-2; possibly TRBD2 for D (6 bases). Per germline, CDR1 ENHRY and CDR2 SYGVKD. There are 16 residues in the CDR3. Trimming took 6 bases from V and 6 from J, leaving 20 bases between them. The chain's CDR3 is CAISQDFTSLPGELFF. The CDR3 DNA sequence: TGTGCCATCAGCCAGGACTTTACTAGCCTCCCCGGGGAGCTGTTTTTT.

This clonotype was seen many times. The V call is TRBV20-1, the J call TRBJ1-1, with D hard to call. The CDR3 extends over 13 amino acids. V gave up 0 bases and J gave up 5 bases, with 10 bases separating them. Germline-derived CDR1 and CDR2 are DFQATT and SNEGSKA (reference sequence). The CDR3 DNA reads TGCAGTGCTAGAGATCAAGGTTTGACTGAAGCTTTCTTT. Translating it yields CSARDQGLTEAFF.

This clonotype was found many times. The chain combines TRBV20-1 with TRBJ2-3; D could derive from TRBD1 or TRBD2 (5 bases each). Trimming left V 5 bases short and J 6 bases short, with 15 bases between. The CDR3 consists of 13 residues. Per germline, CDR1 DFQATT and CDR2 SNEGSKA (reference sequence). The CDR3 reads CSAPSGPRDTQYF. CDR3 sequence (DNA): TGCAGTGCTCCCTCGGGACCGCGGGATACGCAGTATTTT.

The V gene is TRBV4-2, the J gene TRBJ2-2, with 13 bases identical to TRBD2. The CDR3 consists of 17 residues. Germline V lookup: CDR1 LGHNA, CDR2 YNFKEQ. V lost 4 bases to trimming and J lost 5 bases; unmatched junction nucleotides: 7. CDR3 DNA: TGTGCCAGCAGCCCGGGGACTAGCGGGGTAGCTACCGGGGAGCTGTTTTTT. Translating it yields CASSPGTSGVATGELFF.

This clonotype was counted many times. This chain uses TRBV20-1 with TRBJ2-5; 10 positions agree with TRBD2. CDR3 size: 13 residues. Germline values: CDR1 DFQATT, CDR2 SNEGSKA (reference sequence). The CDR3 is CRAKTSGQETQYF. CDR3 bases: TGCAGGGCAAAGACTAGCGGGCAAGAGACCCAGTACTTC.

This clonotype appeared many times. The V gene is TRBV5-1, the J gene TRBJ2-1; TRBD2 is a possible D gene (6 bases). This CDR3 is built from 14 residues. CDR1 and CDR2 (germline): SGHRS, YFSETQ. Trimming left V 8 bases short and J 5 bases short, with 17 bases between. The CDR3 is CASKSGPQNNEQFF. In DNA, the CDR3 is TGCGCCAGTAAGAGCGGGCCCCAAAACAATGAGCAGTTCTTC.

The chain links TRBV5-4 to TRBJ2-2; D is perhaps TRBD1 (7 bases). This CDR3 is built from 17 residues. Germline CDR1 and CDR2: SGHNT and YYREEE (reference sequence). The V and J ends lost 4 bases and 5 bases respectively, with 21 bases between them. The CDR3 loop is CASSIKQGRRATGELFF. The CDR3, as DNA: TGTGCCAGCAGCATAAAACAGGGGAGGAGGGCAACCGGGGAGCTGTTTTTT.

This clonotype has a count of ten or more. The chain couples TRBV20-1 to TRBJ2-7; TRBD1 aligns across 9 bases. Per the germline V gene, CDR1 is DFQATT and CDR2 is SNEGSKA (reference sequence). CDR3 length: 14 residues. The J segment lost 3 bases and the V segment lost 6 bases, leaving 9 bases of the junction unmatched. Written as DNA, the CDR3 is TGCAGTGCCACGGACAGGGGCGCCCTCTACGAGCAGTACTTC. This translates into CSATDRGALYEQYF.